Shown below are 32 T cell receptor beta chains from a single sample sequenced in a study of blood T cell repertoires in COVID-19. Profiled with immunoSEQ multiplex PCR; TCRdb holds only in-frame clones, not every one. The sample has a few hundred thousand clones; roughly 90% are singletons. Input material: peripheral blood. The receptor set was obtained from a man aged 55 to 70 who had recovered from COVID-19.

The chain combines TRBV6-5 with TRBJ2-7, with D perhaps matching TRBD2 (6 bases). The CDR3 runs 13 residues. Germline CDR1 and CDR2: MNHEY and SVGAGI. The germline V and J ends were trimmed by 7 bases and 4 bases, with 14 bases remaining between them. Here the CDR3 DNA reads TGTGCCAGCAAGACCTACGGGACTTACGAGCAGTACTTC. Residues: CASKTYGTYEQYF.

V usage is TRBV11-1 and J usage is TRBJ2-5, with 10 bases aligning to TRBD2. The CDR3 has 15 amino acids. With V trimmed by 1 base and J by 5 bases, 4 bases remained unmatched. CDR1 is SGHAT, CDR2 FQDESV, per germline (reference sequence). The CDR3 region has the DNA TGTGCCAGCAGCTTAGTCAAACTAGCGGGGGAGACCCAGTACTTC. Its translation is CASSLVKLAGETQYF.

The chain links TRBV5-4 to TRBJ2-2; 9 nucleotides match TRBD1. After removal of 4 bases from V and 7 bases from J, the junction contained 14 bases not matched to a gene. The CDR3 totals 17 residues. Germline V lookup: CDR1 SGHNT, CDR2 YYREEE (reference sequence). CDR3 sequence reads: CASSRGGQGTSGGELFF. Here the CDR3 DNA reads TGTGCCAGCAGCCGGGGAGGACAGGGGACAAGTGGCGGGGAGCTGTTTTTT.

This chain uses TRBV7-2 with TRBJ2-1, with a possible D match to TRBD2 (5 bases). The germline gives CDR1 SGHTA, CDR2 FQGNSA. V gave up 2 bases and J gave up 6 bases, with 14 bases separating them. This CDR3 has 15 residues. The CDR3 region is CASSLRGQPANEQFF. The CDR3 nucleotides read TGTGCCAGCAGCTTACGAGGGCAACCCGCCAATGAGCAGTTCTTC.

The CDR3 protein is CASSVAGQGNNEQFF. CDR3 sequence (DNA): TGTGCCAGCAGCGTAGCGGGACAGGGAAACAATGAGCAGTTCTTC. This chain uses TRBV9 with TRBJ2-1, with 9 bases lining up with TRBD1. CDR1 SGDLS and CDR2 YYNGEE come from the germline V gene. CDR3 length: 15 amino acids. J was trimmed by 5 bases and V by 0 bases; bases with no gene match: 3.

The V call is TRBV10-2, the J call TRBJ1-5; D perhaps matches TRBD1 (5 bases). Germline V lookup: CDR1 WSHSY, CDR2 SAAADI. The CDR3 runs 14 residues. V was clipped by 6 bases and J by 1 base, with 10 bases between them. In DNA, the CDR3 is TGCGCCAGCAGAGTTGCAGGGAGCAATCAGCCCCAGCATTTT. It encodes CASRVAGSNQPQHF.

A single count supports this clone. This chain joins TRBV4-1 and TRBJ2-1; perhaps TRBD2 as D (5 bases). The CDR3 consists of 17 residues. V was cut by 1 base and J by 0 bases, with 13 bases left in between. The germline V gene has CDR1 MGHRA and CDR2 YSYEKL. CDR3 protein: CASSQVPGSASYNEQFF. The DNA for the CDR3 is TGCGCCAGCAGCCAAGTCCCGGGATCGGCCTCCTACAATGAGCAGTTCTTC.

This chain joins TRBV19 and TRBJ2-1; TRBD2 agrees at 8 bases. CDR1 is LNHDA, CDR2 SQIVND, per germline (reference sequence). Losses at the gene ends were 0 bases for V and 4 bases for J; bases not matched to a gene: 8. The CDR3 contains 17 residues. The CDR3 spells CASSIDTSSGAYNEQFF. The DNA of the CDR3 is TGTGCCAGTAGTATAGATACTAGTAGCGGGGCATACAATGAGCAGTTCTTC.

The CDR3 coding sequence is TGTGCCAGCAGCGCCACTACGCATCCGCAAGAGACCCAGTACTTC. This translates into CASSATTHPQETQYF. The chain joins TRBV9 to TRBJ2-5; D gene unclear. V lost 3 bases, J lost 2 bases, and 14 bases lay in between. The CDR3 covers 15 residues. The V gene's germline CDR1 is SGDLS and CDR2 YYNGEE.

This sequence joins TRBV24-1 and TRBJ2-3; tentatively, D is TRBD2 (5 bases). This CDR3 has 15 residues. Germline V gives CDR1 KGHDR, CDR2 SFDVKD. With 5 bases removed from V and 0 bases from J, the gap between germline ends came to 11 bases. CDR3 protein: CATSARTSSTDTQYF. For the CDR3, the DNA is TGTGCCACCAGTGCCAGGACTTCTAGCACAGATACGCAGTATTTT.

This rearrangement joins TRBV5-8 to TRBJ1-4; maybe TRBD1 (5 bases). CDR3 length: 14 residues. V lost 6 bases and J 3 bases, leaving 12 bases between the germline ends. CDR1 SGHTS and CDR2 YDEGEE come from the germline V gene. CDR3 sequence: CASIYDRANEKLFF. The CDR3 region has the DNA TGTGCCAGCATCTACGACAGAGCTAATGAAAAACTGTTTTTT.

V gene TRBV7-2 combines with J gene TRBJ1-6; 10 bases are a match to TRBD1. Unmatched junction bases numbered 5, after V lost 6 bases and J lost 0 bases. The germline V gene has CDR1 SGHTA and CDR2 FQGNSA. The CDR3 consists of 17 residues. The CDR3 region has the DNA TGTGCCAGCAGTCGGACAGGGGGGTTCTCCTATAATTCACCCCTCCACTTT. Amino acids: CASSRTGGFSYNSPLHF.

The V and J genes are TRBV12-3 or TRBV12-4 and TRBJ1-5; 9 bases agree with TRBD1. CDR3 length: 13 amino acids. V was clipped by 6 bases and J by 7 bases; unmatched bases: 4. The CDR3 region is CASRTGGGQPQHF. The CDR3 DNA sequence: TGTGCCAGCAGAACAGGGGGCGGGCAGCCCCAGCATTTT.

This chain links TRBV10-3 with TRBJ1-2, with D possibly TRBD1 on 6 matching bases. Germline-derived CDR1 and CDR2 are ENHRY and SYGVKD. The V end lost 4 bases, the J end lost 4 bases, and 16 bases lay between the germline ends. The CDR3 consists of 15 residues. The CDR3, as DNA: TGTGCCATCAGTGGTGTTATCGGACAGTTCTATGGCTACACCTTC. The encoded protein is CAISGVIGQFYGYTF.

This chain uses TRBV6-1 with TRBJ1-4; D unclear. The CDR3 is made up of 15 amino acids. The ends were cut back, 3 bases at V and 0 bases at J, with 8 bases in the middle. CDR1 and CDR2 from the germline V gene are MNHNS and SASEGT. The CDR3 sequence: CASSDLFSTNEKLFF. As DNA, the CDR3 is TGTGCCAGCAGTGATTTGTTCTCAACTAATGAAAAACTGTTTTTT.

This clone was seen a handful of times. The chain is built from TRBV6-6 and TRBJ1-1, with D perhaps TRBD1 (5 bases). With 0 bases removed from V and 3 bases from J, the gap between germline ends came to 11 bases. The germline V gene has CDR1 MNHNY and CDR2 SVGAGI (reference sequence). This CDR3 spans 15 amino acids. CDR3 DNA sequence: TGTGCCAGCAGTTACTCGGCAGGGAGGGACACTGAAGCTTTCTTT. Protein: CASSYSAGRDTEAFF.

The chain uses TRBV7-2 and TRBJ2-7, with 7 positions matching TRBD1. CDR1 is SGHTA, CDR2 FQGNSA, per germline. The length of the CDR3 is 15 residues. V lost 5 bases to trimming and J lost 3 bases; unmatched junction nucleotides: 10. This CDR3 reads CASSLHRGINYEQYF. As DNA, the CDR3 is TGTGCCAGCAGCCTACACAGGGGAATCAACTACGAGCAGTACTTC. The variable domain in full, with the rest retrieved from reference TRBV7-2 and TRBJ2-7, is GAGVSQSPSNKVTEKGKDVELRCDPISGHTALYWYRQSLGQGLEFLIYFQGNSAPDKSGLPSDRFSAERTGGSVSTLTIQRTQQEDSAVYLCASSLHRGINYEQYFGPGTRLTVT.

The chain recombines TRBV19 with TRBJ1-5; perhaps TRBD1 as D (6 bases). CDR1 and CDR2 from the germline V gene are LNHDA and SQIVND (reference sequence). Trimming cost V 5 bases and J 5 bases, with 16 bases left between them. The CDR3 spans 15 residues. The CDR3 coding sequence is TGTGCCAGTAGTGACCAACAGGGCGTTGATCAGCCCCAGCATTTT. The encoded protein is CASSDQQGVDQPQHF.

The V call is TRBV9, the J call TRBJ1-2; D gene uncertain. The germline V gene has CDR1 SGDLS and CDR2 YYNGEE. This CDR3 is built from 13 residues. Trimming removed 3 bases from V and 3 bases from J, with 9 bases in between. Here the CDR3 reads CASSGILDYGYTF. The CDR3 bases are TGTGCCAGCAGCGGGATCCTAGACTATGGCTACACCTTC.

This rearrangement joins TRBV4-2 to TRBJ2-2; D uncertain. V lost 1 base and J lost 0, with 3 bases in between. Germline V gives CDR1 LGHNA, CDR2 YNFKEQ. The CDR3 spans 14 residues. CDR3 in amino acids: CASSQASNTGELFF. The CDR3 region has the DNA TGTGCCAGCAGCCAAGCTTCGAACACCGGGGAGCTGTTTTTT.

The chain couples TRBV24-1 to TRBJ2-7, with D tentatively TRBD1 (6 bases). CDR1 and CDR2 from the germline V gene are KGHDR and SFDVKD. V was trimmed by 9 bases and J by 0 bases, leaving 14 bases between them. This CDR3 has 14 amino acids. The CDR3 loop reads CATGSRDNSYEQYF. The CDR3, as DNA: TGTGCCACCGGTTCCCGGGACAACTCCTACGAGCAGTACTTC.

There are a few counts of this clone. The CDR3, as DNA: TGTGCCAGCAGCGTTAGTTGGACAGGGAGGGAGCAGTACTTC. Protein: CASSVSWTGREQYF. This chain connects TRBV9 to TRBJ2-7; 8 bases agree with TRBD1. CDR3 length: 14 residues. Germline lookup yields CDR1 SGDLS and CDR2 YYNGEE. After removal of 2 bases from V and 7 bases from J, the junction contained 8 bases not matched to a gene.

This sequence joins TRBV12-5 and TRBJ1-1, with a tentative D call TRBD1 (6 bases). This CDR3 is 14 amino acids long. The ends were cut back, 2 bases at V and 8 bases at J, with 15 bases in the middle. Per the germline V gene, CDR1 is LGHNT and CDR2 is FRNRAP. CDR3: CASGLPSRGWEAFF. The CDR3 DNA follows: TGTGCTAGTGGTTTGCCCTCCAGGGGATGGGAAGCTTTCTTT.

The chain carries TRBV15 and TRBJ2-1, with unresolved D. The CDR3 has 14 residues. V was cut by 0 bases and J by 2 bases, with 5 bases left in between. Germline lookup yields CDR1 LNHNV and CDR2 YYDKDF (reference sequence). CDR3 in amino acids: CATSRDTAYNEQFF. The CDR3 DNA reads as TGTGCCACCAGCAGAGATACGGCCTACAATGAGCAGTTCTTC.

This chain uses TRBV27 with TRBJ2-5; TRBD1 matches 11 bases. Per the germline V gene, CDR1 is MNHEY and CDR2 is SMNVEV (reference sequence). Losses at the gene ends were 5 bases for V and 3 bases for J; bases not matched to a gene: 8. CDR3 length: 16 residues. The CDR3 spells CASSPSGTGGEETQYF. The CDR3 DNA reads as TGTGCCAGCAGTCCGTCGGGGACAGGGGGTGAAGAGACCCAGTACTTC.

This chain connects TRBV25-1 to TRBJ1-1, with D possibly being TRBD1 (5 bases). The germline V gene encodes CDR1 MGHDK and CDR2 SYGVNS. This CDR3 is built from 15 residues. Trimming left V 6 bases short and J 3 bases short, with 17 bases between. The CDR3 here is CASSVQGGGDTEAFF. The DNA of the CDR3 is TGTGCCAGCAGCGTCCAAGGCGGGGGGGACACTGAAGCTTTCTTT.

The sample holds one count of this clone. The chain joins TRBV5-6 to TRBJ1-6, with TRBD1 matching over 9 bases. CDR1 is SGHDT and CDR2 is YYEEEE in the germline V gene. V shed 4 bases and J 9 bases; nucleotides not matched to a gene: 8. The CDR3 totals 15 residues. The CDR3 DNA follows: TGTGCCAGCAGCACCCTAGGGACAGGGCCTTCACCCCTCCACTTT. Its protein is CASSTLGTGPSPLHF.

The V gene is TRBV12-5, the J gene TRBJ1-1; D possibly corresponds to TRBD1 (6 bases). With 1 base removed from V and 1 base from J, the gap between germline ends came to 19 bases. Germline values: CDR1 LGHNT, CDR2 FRNRAP. The CDR3 is 18 residues long. This CDR3 reads CASGLEGGVQGRNTEAFF. For the CDR3, the DNA is TGTGCTAGTGGTTTGGAGGGTGGGGTCCAGGGGCGGAACACTGAAGCTTTCTTT.

The chain is built from TRBV10-3 and TRBJ1-5; possibly TRBD1 for D (5 bases). V gave up 2 bases and J gave up 0 bases, with 5 bases separating them. The CDR3 is 14 residues long. Germline V gives CDR1 ENHRY, CDR2 SYGVKD. The CDR3 reads CAISEGHSNQPQHF. DNA of the CDR3: TGTGCCATCAGTGAGGGACATAGCAATCAGCCCCAGCATTTT.

The V gene is TRBV19, the J gene TRBJ1-5; 8 bases are shared with TRBD1. Germline V gene sequence: CDR1 LNHDA, CDR2 SQIVND (reference sequence). V lost 5 bases and J lost 0; bases outside the gene matches: 15. The length of the CDR3 is 19 residues. This chain's CDR3 is CASSPGRGRQTDSNQPQHF. The CDR3, as DNA: TGTGCCAGTAGTCCGGGCAGGGGGCGTCAAACGGATAGCAATCAGCCCCAGCATTTT.

The chain joins TRBV4-2 to TRBJ1-1; D remains unclear. V shed 1 base and J shed 2 bases, with 5 bases lying between them. The germline gives CDR1 LGHNA, CDR2 YNFKEQ. This CDR3 contains 13 residues. The CDR3 nucleotides are TGTGCCAGCAGCCAAGGGCATAACACTGAAGCTTTCTTT. This gives the protein CASSQGHNTEAFF.

In this sample, this clone turned up once. The V and J genes are TRBV10-3 and TRBJ2-2; 8 nucleotides match TRBD2. Germline lookup yields CDR1 ENHRY and CDR2 SYGVKD. The CDR3 consists of 12 residues. V trimming: 8 bases; J trimming: 7 bases; junction bases outside the gene matches: 3. The CDR3 reads CAIETSDGELFF. The DNA for the CDR3 is TGTGCCATCGAGACTAGCGACGGGGAGCTGTTTTTT.